This record covers a single T cell receptor beta chain. The target antigen is unknown. The table came from immunoSEQ multiplex PCR; TCRdb's copy has only in-frame clones and leaves some out. The data show around 17,000 clones, about three quarters seen once. The sample belongs to a study of chemoradiotherapy in HPV16-positive cancers. Study information: Two HPV16-positive patients' cells yielded candidate HPV-specific clones and common motifs.

Study-wide results and limits: Functional assays defining HPV-specific T cells used only a couple of HPV16-positive patients.

The material was tumor tissue, obtained from a patient who underwent chemoradiotherapy. This TCR was recovered from a human donor with HPV-associated anogenital cancer.

The CDR3 sequence is CASSSLGLAGVASRTDTQYF. In DNA form, the CDR3 reads TGTGCCAGCAGTTCCTTAGGACTAGCGGGAGTCGCTTCCCGCACAGATACGCAGTATTTT. The chain has TRBV27 and TRBJ2-3, with 13 nucleotides matching TRBD2. V dropped 4 bases and J dropped 1; count of bases not matched to a gene: 14. This CDR3 has 20 amino acids. Germline lookup yields CDR1 MNHEY and CDR2 SMNVEV (reference sequence).